The rows below give T cell receptor beta chains drawn from one sample of a study of T-cell memory formation after mild COVID-19. One entry per CDR3 protein, called by TCRdb with MiXCR from the 5' RACE reads. This sample yields approximately 450,000 distinct CDR3 sequences, of which about 20% are seen a single time; 10% to 15% belongs to the top ten. Material for sequencing was PBMCs or a T cell subset sorted from them (not recorded which). The receptors shown here come from an adult woman who had mild COVID-19 (a few samples of this study predate the infection). Cell type and time point are not known. Both conserved end residues are part of each CDR3. D genes are given only for firm matches. Size is stated for part of the rows, as once, few or many counts, or as a class when the clone is expanded.

d_call j_call clone_size v_call cdr3_nt cdr3_aa
. TRBJ1-2 . TRBV12-3/TRBV12-4 TGTGCCAGCAGTTTAGTCCCCGTCCGTGGCTACACCTTC CASSLVPVRGYTF
. TRBJ2-5 few TRBV7-9 TGTGCCAGCAGCTTAGTGGCGGGCTCGGAGACCCAGTACTTC CASSLVAGSETQYF
TRBD1 TRBJ2-7 . TRBV2 TGTGCCAGCAGTCTACAGGGGGCTCCCTACGAGCAGTACTTC CASSLQGAPYEQYF
. TRBJ2-7 . TRBV2 TGTGCCAGCAGTGAAGCGCAGGGGTACGAGCAGTACTTC CASSEAQGYEQYF
TRBD1 TRBJ2-3 . TRBV5-1 TGCGCCAGCAGAGAGACAGGGGGAATCACAGATACGCAGTATTTT CASRETGGITDTQYF
. TRBJ1-2 . TRBV7-9 TGTGCCAGCAGCTTAGCCAGACCGGGACTCTATGGCTACACCTTC CASSLARPGLYGYTF
TRBD2 TRBJ2-3 . TRBV4-2 TGTGCCAGCAGCCAAGACAAGCGGGAGAGGAGTACGCAGTATTTT CASSQDKRERSTQYF
TRBD1 TRBJ1-1 . TRBV5-1 TGCGCCAGCAGCTGGGGACAGGGAACACCTGAAGCTTTCTTT CASSWGQGTPEAFF
. TRBJ2-2 . TRBV20-1 TGCAGTGCTAGAGATTGGCAGGCTAACACCGGGGAGCTGTTTTTT CSARDWQANTGELFF
TRBD2 TRBJ2-7 once TRBV4-1 TGCGCCAGCAGCCAACTTGCCCGCGGGGGGGCTACCTACGAGCAGTACTTC CASSQLARGGATYEQYF
. TRBJ1-1 few TRBV7-9 TGTGCCAGCAGCTCATCCAAGGGCCTCGAAGCTTTCTTT CASSSSKGLEAFF
TRBD2 TRBJ2-3 . TRBV4-2 TGTGCCAGCAAATTACTAGCGGGGGGCGAAGATACGCAGTATTTT CASKLLAGGEDTQYF
. TRBJ2-7 few TRBV4-3 TGCGCCAGCAGCAGGGGAAAGGGCGAGCAGTACTTC CASSRGKGEQYF
. TRBJ2-1 few TRBV9 TGTGCCAGCAGCGTAGGACAGGTGGTCAGCAATGAGCAGTTCTTC CASSVGQVVSNEQFF
TRBD2 TRBJ2-3 few TRBV7-6 TGTGCCAGCAGCTTAGCGCGGGCGGCTAGCGGGAGTAGGGCGGATACGCAGTATTTT CASSLARAASGSRADTQYF
. TRBJ2-1 . TRBV2 TGTGCCAGCAGTGAGGGAAACCCCCTCAATGAGCAGTTCTTC CASSEGNPLNEQFF
. TRBJ2-7 . TRBV18 TGTGCCAGCTCAGACTTAGCAGGGGAGCAGTACTTC CASSDLAGEQYF